In its sample, the clone carrying this T cell receptor (beta chain) was seen a few times. Its antigen remains unidentified. Alongside a J-beta primer mix, a sample-barcoded 5' primer served in a second PCR lasting about 7 to 11 cycles. TCRdb re-called the 5' RACE reads with MiXCR, one entry per CDR3 protein. The sample contains some 1 million distinct CDR3 sequences, more than 40% of which appear only once. This record belongs to a study of blood T cells in healthy people across ages. The study's findings and limits: Per million T cells, TCR beta diversity dropped about linearly as age rose. Observed TCR beta diversity showed a strong correlation with the percentage of naive T cells as measured by flow cytometry. Long-lived and aged donors differed, with more naive CD4+ cells and higher diversity in the long-lived.

This CDR3 is 15 amino acids long. V lost 6 bases to trimming and J lost 6 bases; unmatched junction nucleotides: 10. Ranging in age from roughly 6 to 100, the donors were healthy Caucasian individuals from Russia. Sequences were obtained from blood. This clonotype was sampled from a woman aged 55-69 years in good health. The rearrangement links TRBV12-3 or TRBV12-4 to TRBJ2-3; TRBD1 aligns across 9 bases. CDR3 DNA: TGTGCCAGCAGCTTGAAGGACAGGGGAAGGGATACGCAGTATTTT. It codes for CASSLKDRGRDTQYF.